The present T cell receptor (beta chain) was sequenced within a study of cytomegalovirus exposure and HLA in healthy donors. Study context: There were more than 350 genotyped donors. Of these, roughly 80% fell in the genetic ancestry cluster associated with self-reported Caucasian donors. Study-wide findings and caveats: A classifier reportedly called cytomegalovirus status with high sensitivity and specificity. Clonal expansion was found to be greater in HLA-associated TCR beta chains than in equally common others in a later analysis.

Of note for this clone: Its cognate antigen is unknown.

In germline, CDR1 is SNHLY, CDR2 FYNNEI. CDR3 size: 14 residues. Trimming at V came to 6 bases and at J to 9 bases, leaving 7 bases not matched to a gene. PCR employed 60 Vbeta and 13 Jbeta primers. Using immunoSEQ multiplex PCR, the repertoire was profiled, and TCRdb retains in-frame clones only, with some absent. The data show around 140,000 clones, 75% to 85% seen once. The V gene is TRBV2, the J gene TRBJ1-6; 8 bases match TRBD1. Sequences were obtained from PBMCs. The sequence derives from a man aged 35-49 years in good health and CMV-seronegative. In DNA, the CDR3 is TGTGCCAGCAGCTCGTACAGGGGGGGTTCACCCCTCCACTTT. This gives the protein CASSSYRGGSPLHF.